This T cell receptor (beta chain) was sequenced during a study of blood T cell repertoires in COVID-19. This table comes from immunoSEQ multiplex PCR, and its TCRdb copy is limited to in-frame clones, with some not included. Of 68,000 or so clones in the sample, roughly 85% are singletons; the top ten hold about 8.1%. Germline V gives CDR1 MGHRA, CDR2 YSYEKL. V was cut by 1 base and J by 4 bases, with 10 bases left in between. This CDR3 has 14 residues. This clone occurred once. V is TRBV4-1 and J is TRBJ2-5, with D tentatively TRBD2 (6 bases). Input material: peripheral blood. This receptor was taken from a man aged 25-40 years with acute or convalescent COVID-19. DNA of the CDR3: TGCGCCAGCAGCCAAGCGGGAGTTCCAGAGACCCAGTACTTC. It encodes CASSQAGVPETQYF.